These 10 T cell receptor beta chains share one sample of origin, sequenced in a study of blood T cell repertoires in COVID-19. Sequencing used immunoSEQ multiplex PCR; TCRdb keeps in-frame clones, though not all of them. The data hold hundreds of thousands of clones, with around nine tenths observed a single time. Specimen: PBMCs or T cells enriched from blood (not recorded which). These receptors were collected from a woman in her fifties or sixties who had recovered from COVID-19.

This clone showed up just a few times. The chain employs TRBV19 and TRBJ1-6; TRBD1 aligns across 7 bases. J lost 7 bases, V lost 4 bases, and 13 bases had no gene match. Germline lookup yields CDR1 LNHDA and CDR2 SQIVND (reference sequence). This CDR3 has 17 amino acids. CDR3 DNA sequence: TGTGCCAGTAGTAAACCTCCCTTTGACAGGGACAATTCACCCCTCCACTTT. Its protein is CASSKPPFDRDNSPLHF.

This chain joins TRBV13 and TRBJ2-7, with 9 bases that match TRBD1. V dropped 4 bases and J dropped 8; count of bases not matched to a gene: 6. The CDR3 totals 13 residues. Germline loops: CDR1 PRHDT, CDR2 FYEKMQ (reference sequence). This chain's CDR3 is CASSSGQGTKQYF. The CDR3 nucleotides read TGTGCCAGCAGCTCCGGACAGGGGACGAAGCAGTACTTC.

The rearrangement joins TRBV7-8 to TRBJ1-4; D uncertain. CDR3 size: 16 residues. Germline V gene lookup returns CDR1 SGHVS and CDR2 FQNEAQ. V was cut by 2 bases and J by 3 bases, with 13 bases left in between. The CDR3 is CASSLPVPYSNEKLFF. The CDR3 coding sequence is TGTGCCAGCAGCTTACCGGTCCCATACTCTAATGAAAAACTGTTTTTT. Combining the CDR3 with reference TRBV7-8 and TRBJ1-4 gives the whole variable domain GAGVSQSPRYKVAKRGQDVALRCDPISGHVSLFWYQQALGQGPEFLTYFQNEAQLDKSGLPSDRFFAERPEGSVSTLKIQRTQQEDSAVYLCASSLPVPYSNEKLFFGSGTQLSVL.

This clone was detected only once. The chain carries TRBV5-8 and TRBJ2-3; TRBD1 aligns across 9 bases. The trim removed 4 bases at V and 2 bases at J, leaving 11 bases unmatched. This CDR3 has 17 amino acids. Germline V gene lookup returns CDR1 SGHTS and CDR2 YDEGEE. CDR3 nucleotides: TGTGCCAGCAGCGCCGCCGGGACAGGGTTTTTCACAGATACGCAGTATTTT. The encoded protein is CASSAAGTGFFTDTQYF.

The chain recombines TRBV2 with TRBJ2-4; D call uncertain. The germline V gene encodes CDR1 SNHLY and CDR2 FYNNEI. V was clipped by 6 bases and J by 0 bases, with 12 bases between them. This CDR3 spans 15 amino acids. Written as DNA, the CDR3 is TGTGCCAGCAGAGACTTGAACTTAGCCAAAAACATTCAGTACTTC. This gives the protein CASRDLNLAKNIQYF.

This sequence joins TRBV5-1 and TRBJ2-7, with 10 positions matching TRBD1. Germline CDR1 is SGHRS and CDR2 is YFSETQ. V trimming: 3 bases; J trimming: 5 bases; junction bases outside the gene matches: 8. The CDR3 is 15 residues long. The DNA for the CDR3 is TGCGCCAGCAGCTATCGACAGGGGGCGCGGAACGAGCAGTACTTC. This encodes CASSYRQGARNEQYF.

The V call is TRBV24-1, the J call TRBJ2-1, with TRBD2 as a possible D gene (7 bases). CDR3 size: 15 residues. Trimming removed 5 bases at V and 2 bases at J, with 12 bases between. Germline CDR1 KGHDR, CDR2 SFDVKD. CDR3 sequence: CATSVAGAAYNEQFF. CDR3 nucleotide sequence: TGTGCCACCAGTGTGGCGGGGGCTGCCTACAATGAGCAGTTCTTC.

This clone appeared a single time. The V call is TRBV9, the J call TRBJ2-1; 8 bases line up with TRBD2. Germline V lookup: CDR1 SGDLS, CDR2 YYNGEE. V trimming: 0 bases; J trimming: 15 bases; junction bases outside the gene matches: 5. The length of the CDR3 is 12 residues. The DNA of the CDR3 is TGTGCCAGCAGCGTAGCTCGGGGGGGGCTGTTCTTC. It translates to CASSVARGGLFF.

Regarding this clone: The same CDR3 arises from other DNA sequences in this sample as well. CDR3 sequence: CASSGDSYGYTF. The DNA of the CDR3 is TGCGCCAGCAGCGGGGACAGCTATGGCTACACCTTC. The chain is built from TRBV5-1 and TRBJ1-2, with 7 bases lining up with TRBD1. Germline V gives CDR1 SGHRS, CDR2 YFSETQ. CDR3 length equals 12 residues. V was pared by 4 bases and J by 4 bases, with 1 base of the junction left unmatched.

The chain couples TRBV2 to TRBJ2-3; D perhaps matches TRBD2 (6 bases). Germline lookup yields CDR1 SNHLY and CDR2 FYNNEI. The CDR3 runs 17 residues. V shed 3 bases and J shed 0 bases, with 16 bases lying between them. CDR3 DNA: TGTGCCAGCAGTGACGGACTACGTCTCTTTAGCACAGATACGCAGTATTTT. Its protein product is CASSDGLRLFSTDTQYF. Combining the CDR3 with reference TRBV2 and TRBJ2-3 gives the whole variable domain EPEVTQTPSHQVTQMGQEVILRCVPISNHLYFYWYRQILGQKVEFLVSFYNNEISEKSEIFDDQFSVERPDGSNFTLKIRSTKLEDSAMYFCASSDGLRLFSTDTQYFGPGTRLTVL.